Presented here are 31 T cell receptor beta chains from one specimen sequenced in a study of blood T cells in healthy people across ages. A sample-barcoded 5' primer and a J-beta primer mix were used in a second PCR of roughly 6 to 11 cycles. Via MiXCR, TCRdb re-called the 5' RACE reads, giving one row per CDR3 protein. The sample lists some 690,000 distinct CDR3 sequences; around a fifth were seen once. What was sequenced was blood. The origin of the receptors is a man in his 70s in good health.

This clonotype showed up just a few times. The chain carries TRBV2 and TRBJ1-4, with 8 bases aligning to TRBD1. Germline lookup yields CDR1 SNHLY and CDR2 FYNNEI. The CDR3 loop spans 15 amino acids. The V gene end was trimmed by 4 bases and the J gene end by 5 bases; junction bases not matched to a gene: 6. Here the CDR3 reads CASSGIGQGNEKLFF. DNA of the CDR3: TGTGCCAGCAGTGGTATCGGACAGGGAAATGAAAAACTGTTTTTT.

This clonotype turned up a few times. The gene calls are TRBV29-1 and TRBJ2-3, with D perhaps matching TRBD1 (6 bases). Germline CDR1 reads SQVTM; CDR2 reads ANQGSEA. The CDR3 consists of 13 residues. Trimming stripped 3 bases from V and 6 bases from J, with 13 bases between. DNA of the CDR3: TGCAGCGTTGATCAGGGGTTCACGGATACGCAGTATTTT. This translates into CSVDQGFTDTQYF.

The chain uses TRBV29-1 and TRBJ1-1; TRBD1 might be the D (5 bases). Trimming stripped 6 bases from V and 0 bases from J, with 14 bases between. Germline V gives CDR1 SQVTM, CDR2 ANQGSEA. The CDR3 length is 14 residues. The CDR3 DNA reads TGCAGCGTGGGGATGACAGACATGAACACTGAAGCTTTCTTT. Translated, it gives CSVGMTDMNTEAFF.

V usage is TRBV2 and J usage is TRBJ2-5; D is unresolved. The CDR3 runs to 13 residues. Germline V gene data show CDR1 as SNHLY and CDR2 as FYNNEI. Deletions cut 7 bases from V and 0 bases from J, with 9 bases between. The CDR3 sequence: CASTRRNQETQYF. The CDR3 DNA is TGTGCCAGCACGCGACGGAACCAAGAGACCCAGTACTTC.

The CDR3 protein is CSAGIMNTEAFF. In DNA, the CDR3 is TGCAGCGCTGGGATCATGAACACTGAAGCTTTCTTT. The chain carries TRBV29-1 and TRBJ1-1, with D hard to call. CDR3 length equals 12 residues. Germline values: CDR1 SQVTM, CDR2 ANQGSEA. V lost 7 bases to trimming and J lost 0 bases, with 9 bases between them.

The rearrangement joins TRBV4-1 to TRBJ1-5; D gene unclear. CDR3 length: 16 amino acids. Deletions cut 0 bases from V and 1 base from J, with 10 bases between. Germline V CDR1 and CDR2: MGHRA, YSYEKL. The CDR3 DNA reads as TGCGCCAGCAGCCAAGATCCAGGACCAAGCAATCAGCCCCAGCATTTT. Its protein product is CASSQDPGPSNQPQHF.

The rearrangement uses TRBV6-6 and TRBJ2-7; D is perhaps TRBD1 (5 bases). Trimming removed 2 bases from V and 4 bases from J, with 15 bases in between. Germline CDR1 reads MNHNY; CDR2 reads SVGAGI (reference sequence). CDR3 length: 15 residues. The CDR3 region has the DNA TGTGCCAGCAGTTACGGCGTGGTGCAGGGTTACGAGCAGTACGTC. Its translation is CASSYGVVQGYEQYV.

The chain joins TRBV18 to TRBJ1-1, with D unclear. Germline-derived CDR1 and CDR2 are KGHSH and LQKENI. The CDR3 has 12 residues. Trimming left V 0 bases short and J 6 bases short, with 5 bases between. CDR3 nucleotide sequence: TGTGCCAGCTCACCACCTATGGCTGAAGCTTTCTTT. Residues: CASSPPMAEAFF.

The V and J genes are TRBV20-1 and TRBJ2-3, with D possibly matching TRBD2 (5 bases). In germline, CDR1 is DFQATT, CDR2 SNEGSKA (reference sequence). This CDR3 is 15 amino acids long. V was pared by 5 bases and J by 0 bases, with 15 bases between. CDR3 residues: CSAEARTGSTDTQYF. DNA for the CDR3: TGCAGTGCTGAGGCCCGAACGGGGAGCACAGATACGCAGTATTTT.

This sequence joins TRBV12-3 or TRBV12-4 and TRBJ2-5, with 15 bases lining up with TRBD2. TRBJ2-1 matches the DNA end more closely, so the J call is doubtful. The CDR3 length is 16 residues. The CDR3 reads CASSLRGLAGGNEQFF. CDR3 in DNA: TGTGCCAGCAGTTTACGGGGACTAGCGGGGGGCAATGAGCAGTTCTTC.

The sample holds a few counts of this clonotype. An end of the junction differs from the germline gene, which may be a read error. The chain has TRBV20-1 and TRBJ2-5, with TRBD2 as a possible D gene (5 bases). The germline CDR1 and CDR2 sequences are DFQATT and SNEGSKA (reference sequence). CDR3 size: 11 residues. This CDR3 is CSARNPGGEFF. Here the CDR3 DNA reads TGCAGTGCCCGTAACCCCGGTGGGGAGTTCTTC.

The DNA of the CDR3 is TGTGCCAGCTCACCACTGGGGACAGACTATGGCTACACCTTC. It yields the protein CASSPLGTDYGYTF. The V and J genes are TRBV18 and TRBJ1-2; TRBD1 matches 7 bases. The length of the CDR3 is 14 residues. Germline CDR1 is KGHSH and CDR2 is LQKENI. J gave up 3 bases and V 1 base, and 2 bases lay outside the gene matches.

This clonotype has only a few counts. The chain joins TRBV28 to TRBJ2-5; no definite D call. The J call may be in error: the DNA end matches TRBJ2-7 better. CDR3 size: 11 residues. CDR1 and CDR2 (germline): MDHEN, SYDVKM. CDR3 in amino acids: CASSLSDEQYF. CDR3 in DNA: TGTGCCAGCAGCCTTAGTGACGAGCAGTACTTC.

The chain combines TRBV4-3 with TRBJ2-4; 7 nucleotides align to TRBD2. Germline V gives CDR1 LGHNA, CDR2 YSLEER. Germline trimming cut 1 base from V and 9 bases from J; bases unmatched to any gene: 9. The CDR3 covers 15 residues. The CDR3 here is CASSQGSGGLGIQYF. The CDR3 DNA reads as TGCGCCAGCAGCCAAGGATCGGGGGGACTGGGCATTCAGTACTTC.

This clonotype has a count of ten or more. The chain employs TRBV12-3 or TRBV12-4 and TRBJ1-5, with D uncertain. Trimming left V 7 bases short and J 4 bases short, with 11 bases between. This CDR3 has 13 residues. CDR3 residues: CASNLDRNQPQHF. CDR3 DNA: TGTGCCAGCAACCTCGACCGAAATCAGCCCCAGCATTTT.

The chain combines TRBV29-1 with TRBJ2-3; possible D gene TRBD2, 6 bases. This CDR3 comprises 13 residues. The ends were cut back, 5 bases at V and 4 bases at J, with 13 bases in the middle. Germline loops: CDR1 SQVTM, CDR2 ANQGSEA. As DNA, the CDR3 is TGCAGCGTTAGGAGGGCCAGGCCAGATACGCAGTATTTT. Residues: CSVRRARPDTQYF.

V gene TRBV18 combines with J gene TRBJ2-3; TRBD2 matches 12 bases. The CDR3 contains 17 residues. J was trimmed by 5 bases and V by 6 bases; bases with no gene match: 12. The germline V gene has CDR1 KGHSH and CDR2 LQKENI. CDR3 region: CASSQPASGGAGDTQYF. Here the CDR3 DNA reads TGTGCCAGCTCTCAACCCGCTAGCGGGGGGGCAGGAGATACGCAGTATTTT.

The CDR3 DNA reads TGTGCCAGCAGCTCCGGACACATGAACACTGAAGCTTTCTTT. Residues: CASSSGHMNTEAFF. The chain has TRBV11-2 and TRBJ1-1; maybe TRBD1 (5 bases). Germline V gene lookup returns CDR1 SGHAT and CDR2 FQNNGV. Trimming removed 4 bases at V and 0 bases at J, with 9 bases between. The CDR3 extends over 14 amino acids.

The chain has TRBV29-1 and TRBJ2-2; 8 bases align to TRBD2. From germline, CDR1 is SQVTM and CDR2 ANQGSEA. Trimming took 4 bases from V and 5 from J; bases not matched to a gene: 6. The CDR3 is 14 residues long. CDR3 sequence: CSVGIAGRTGELFF. CDR3 bases: TGCAGCGTTGGGATAGCGGGGAGGACCGGGGAGCTGTTTTTT.

There are a few counts of this clonotype. The chain combines TRBV5-1 with TRBJ1-4; no reliable D call. With 0 bases removed from V and 0 bases from J, the gap between germline ends came to 9 bases. This CDR3 comprises 16 residues. CDR1 is SGHRS, CDR2 YFSETQ, per germline. CDR3 region: CASSLDGSATNEKLFF. The CDR3, as DNA: TGCGCCAGCAGCTTGGACGGCAGTGCAACTAATGAAAAACTGTTTTTT.

The rearrangement joins TRBV14 to TRBJ2-4; tentatively, D is TRBD1 (6 bases). The CDR3 covers 16 residues. The V end lost 1 base, the J end lost 1 base, and 11 bases lay between the germline ends. Germline V gene sequence: CDR1 SGHDN, CDR2 FVKESK. The CDR3 coding sequence is TGTGCCAGCAGCCAAGGGGGGCTTAACGCCAAAAACATTCAGTACTTC. It codes for CASSQGGLNAKNIQYF.

This clonotype was recorded a few times. The J gene is TRBJ2-1, the V gene TRBV5-5; 7 bases fit TRBD2. Near its end, the DNA agrees better with TRBJ2-5, so the J call may be wrong. The germline CDR1 and CDR2 sequences are SGHKS and YYEKEE (reference sequence). The CDR3 sequence is 14 residues long. The DNA of the CDR3 is TGTGCCAGCAGCTTGGCGGGGGGATATGAGACCCAGTACTTC. It codes for CASSLAGGYETQYF.

As to this clonotype: Being one base from a much bigger clone, this may be a read error. This rearrangement joins TRBV7-2 to TRBJ2-7; D is uncertain. There are 14 residues in the CDR3. Trimming stripped 1 base from V and 0 bases from J, with 7 bases between. CDR1 is SGHTA, CDR2 FQGNSA, per germline. CDR3 DNA: TGTGCCAGCAGCTTAGTTAGCAGCTCCTACGAGCAGTACGTC. This sequence encodes CASSLVSSSYEQYV.

This clonotype was seen a few times. The chain combines TRBV29-1 with TRBJ2-2; possibly TRBD2 for D (6 bases). Germline-derived CDR1 and CDR2 are SQVTM and ANQGSEA. The germline V and J ends were trimmed by 6 bases and 7 bases, with 15 bases remaining between them. CDR3 length: 13 residues. The CDR3: CSVIGGHGGELFF. CDR3 nucleotide sequence: TGCAGCGTGATCGGGGGTCATGGCGGGGAGCTGTTTTTT.

This clonotype appeared a single time. Just one base apart from a much larger clone, this may be a read error. This chain joins TRBV29-1 and TRBJ2-3; weak D call: TRBD2 (5 bases). Looked up from germline, CDR1 is SQVTM and CDR2 is ANQGSEA. This CDR3 has 13 residues. The V gene lost 7 bases and the J gene lost 5 bases, with 16 bases spanning the gap. The CDR3 protein is CSAAEGNVDTQYF. The CDR3 coding sequence is TGCAGCGCTGCTGAGGGTAATGTAGATACGCAGTATTTT.

The V gene is TRBV28, the J gene TRBJ2-1; D is undetermined. The CDR3 runs to 15 residues. V was clipped by 3 bases and J by 0 bases, with 9 bases between them. The germline V gene encodes CDR1 MDHEN and CDR2 SYDVKM. The CDR3 protein is CASSFQRSSYNEQFF. The CDR3 DNA reads TGTGCCAGCAGTTTCCAAAGGAGCTCCTACAATGAGCAGTTCTTC.

The chain links TRBV6-5 to TRBJ2-1, with D possibly called TRBD1 or TRBD2 (5 bases each). The length of the CDR3 is 14 residues. Germline V CDR1 and CDR2: MNHEY, SVGAGI. V shed 1 base and J shed 10 bases, with 14 bases lying between them. This CDR3 reads CASSYWETDSEQFF. CDR3 coding DNA: TGTGCCAGCAGTTACTGGGAGACAGATAGCGAGCAGTTCTTC.

This clonotype was recorded many times. V is TRBV6-2 or TRBV6-3 and J is TRBJ2-3; D may be TRBD1 or TRBD2 (5 bases each). Germline CDR1 MNHEY, CDR2 SVGEGT. V lost 11 bases and J lost 2, with 23 bases in between. This CDR3 contains 16 residues. In DNA form, the CDR3 reads TGTGCCTTCCCCTTCCCCCGCCGGGGCGACACAGATACGCAGTATTTT. Amino acids: CAFPFPRRGDTDTQYF.

In this sample, this clonotype turned up a few times. The chain recombines TRBV7-9 with TRBJ2-2; D is ambiguous. Trimming removed 1 base from V and 7 bases from J, with 4 bases in between. CDR1 and CDR2 (germline): SEHNR, FQNEAQ (reference sequence). This CDR3 comprises 12 residues. CDR3: CASSLEVGELFF. CDR3 bases: TGTGCCAGCAGCTTAGAGGTCGGGGAGCTGTTTTTT.

There are a few counts of this clonotype. The rearrangement joins TRBV30 to TRBJ1-4; possibly TRBD1 for D (5 bases). The CDR3 runs to 14 residues. V was trimmed by 2 bases and J by 5 bases, leaving 12 bases between them. CDR1 and CDR2 (germline): GTSNPN, SVGIG (reference sequence). The DNA of the CDR3 is TGTGCCTGGAGTACCGGGACCGTGAATGAAAAACTGTTTTTT. Amino acids: CAWSTGTVNEKLFF.

This clonotype was detected only a few times. The chain combines TRBV3-1 with TRBJ2-1; D is unclear. The CDR3 has 15 amino acids. Trimming stripped 1 base from V and 8 bases from J, with 15 bases between. From germline, CDR1 is LGHDT and CDR2 YNNKEL (reference sequence). This CDR3 is CASSQALAGRDEQFF. The CDR3 region has the DNA TGTGCCAGCAGCCAAGCTCTTGCTGGGCGCGATGAGCAGTTCTTC.